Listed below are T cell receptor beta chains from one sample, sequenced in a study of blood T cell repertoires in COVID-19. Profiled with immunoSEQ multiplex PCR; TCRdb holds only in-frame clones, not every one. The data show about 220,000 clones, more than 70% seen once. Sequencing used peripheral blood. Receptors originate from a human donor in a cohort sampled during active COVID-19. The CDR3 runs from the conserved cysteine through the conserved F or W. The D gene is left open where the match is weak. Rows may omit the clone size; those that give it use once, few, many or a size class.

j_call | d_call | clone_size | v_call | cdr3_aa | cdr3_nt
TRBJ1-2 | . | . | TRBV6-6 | CASSDTPYGYTF | TGTGCCAGCAGTGACACCCCCTATGGCTACACCTTC
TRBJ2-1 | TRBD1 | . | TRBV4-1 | CASSPETGTGANEQFF | TGCGCCAGCAGCCCCGAGACCGGGACAGGGGCGAATGAGCAGTTCTTC
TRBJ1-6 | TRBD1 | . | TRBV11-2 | CASSLGDRNTPLHF | TGTGCCAGCAGCTTAGGGGACAGAAATACACCCCTCCACTTT
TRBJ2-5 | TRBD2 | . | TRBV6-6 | CASSYGGTIGETQYF | TGTGCCAGCAGTTACGGCGGGACTATTGGGGAGACCCAGTACTTC
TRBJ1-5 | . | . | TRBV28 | CASSSFEGRDQPQHF | TGTGCCAGCAGTTCCTTCGAGGGGAGGGATCAGCCCCAGCATTTT
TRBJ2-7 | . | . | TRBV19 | CASSNQDYEQYF | TGTGCCAGTAGTAATCAGGACTACGAGCAGTACTTC
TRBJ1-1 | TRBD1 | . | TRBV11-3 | CASSPRGQLNTEAFF | TGTGCCAGCAGCCCCCGGGGACAGCTGAACACTGAAGCTTTCTTT
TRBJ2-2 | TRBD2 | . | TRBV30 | CAWSVAGPGELFF | TGTGCCTGGAGTGTAGCGGGGCCCGGGGAGCTGTTTTTT
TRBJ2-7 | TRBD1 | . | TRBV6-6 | CASSYPLTGALYEQYF | TGTGCCAGCAGTTACCCCCTTACAGGGGCCCTCTACGAGCAGTACTTC
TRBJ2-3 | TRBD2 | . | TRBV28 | CASSLRDYTDTQYF | TGTGCCAGCAGTTTACGGGACTACACAGATACGCAGTATTTT
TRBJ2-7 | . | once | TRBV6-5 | CATSRWPYEQYF | TGTGCCACCTCCCGCTGGCCCTACGAGCAGTACTTC
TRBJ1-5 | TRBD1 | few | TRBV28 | CASSQGGNQPQHF | TGTGCCAGCTCCCAGGGGGGCAATCAGCCCCAGCATTTT
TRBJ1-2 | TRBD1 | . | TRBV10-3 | CAITRDRGSDYGYTF | TGTGCCATCACTCGGGACAGGGGGTCCGACTATGGCTACACCTTC
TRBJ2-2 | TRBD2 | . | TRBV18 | CASSIAGGQNTGELFF | TGTGCCAGCTCAATAGCGGGAGGTCAGAACACCGGGGAGCTGTTTTTT
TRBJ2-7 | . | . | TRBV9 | CASSVGGGGPYEQYF | TGTGCCAGCAGCGTAGGGGGAGGGGGACCATACGAGCAGTACTTC
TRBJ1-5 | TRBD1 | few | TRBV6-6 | CASSWDSNNQPQHF | TGTGCCAGCAGTTGGGACAGCAACAATCAGCCCCAGCATTTT